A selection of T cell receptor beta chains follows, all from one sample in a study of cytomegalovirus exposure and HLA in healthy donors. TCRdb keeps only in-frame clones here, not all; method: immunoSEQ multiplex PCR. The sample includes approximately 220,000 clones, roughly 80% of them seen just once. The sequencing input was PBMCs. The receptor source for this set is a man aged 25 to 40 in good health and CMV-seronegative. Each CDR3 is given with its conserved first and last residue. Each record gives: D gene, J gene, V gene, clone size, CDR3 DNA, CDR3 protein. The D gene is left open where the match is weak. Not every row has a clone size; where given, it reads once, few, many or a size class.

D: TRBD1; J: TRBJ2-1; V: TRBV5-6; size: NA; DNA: TGTGCCAGCAGCCTCCCGGGACAGGGACTCTACAATGAGCAGTTCTTC; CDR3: CASSLPGQGLYNEQFF
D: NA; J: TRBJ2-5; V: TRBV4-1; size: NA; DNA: TGCGCCAGCAGCCAAGTTTGGGCAGGCGATCAAGAGACCCAGTACTTC; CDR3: CASSQVWAGDQETQYF
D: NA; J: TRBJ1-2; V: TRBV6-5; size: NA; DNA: TGTGCCAGCAGTTACTCGGCGGCATACTATGGCTACACCTTC; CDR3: CASSYSAAYYGYTF
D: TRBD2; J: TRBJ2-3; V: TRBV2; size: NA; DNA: TGTGCCAGCACCCCGGGACTAGCGTTCGTGTCAGATACGCAGTATTTT; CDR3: CASTPGLAFVSDTQYF
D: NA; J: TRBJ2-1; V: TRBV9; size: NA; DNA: TGTGCCAGCAGCGGACCAGGGGTTTCCTACAATGAGCAGTTCTTC; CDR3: CASSGPGVSYNEQFF
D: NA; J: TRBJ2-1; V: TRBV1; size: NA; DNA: NA; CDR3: CTSSPTWGSGTSGVNEQFF
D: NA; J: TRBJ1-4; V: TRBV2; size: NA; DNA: TGTGCCAGCAGGGGGCCAGGAGAAAAACTGTTTTTT; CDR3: CASRGPGEKLFF
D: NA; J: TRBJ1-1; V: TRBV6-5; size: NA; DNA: TGTGCCAGCAGTTACTCCCAACTCGAAATGAACACTGAAGCTTTCTTT; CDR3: CASSYSQLEMNTEAFF
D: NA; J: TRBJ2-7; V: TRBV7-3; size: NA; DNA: TGTGCCAGCAGCTTACGGGGAGCGAGAGAATCCGAGCAGTACTTC; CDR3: CASSLRGARESEQYF
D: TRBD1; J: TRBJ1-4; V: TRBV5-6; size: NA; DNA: TGTGCCAGCAGCTTGCAGGGACAGGGGGGAAAACTGTTTTTT; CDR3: CASSLQGQGGKLFF
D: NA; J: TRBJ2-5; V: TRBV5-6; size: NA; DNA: TGTGCCAGCAGCCCAGGGGAAGAGACCCAGTACTTC; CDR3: CASSPGEETQYF
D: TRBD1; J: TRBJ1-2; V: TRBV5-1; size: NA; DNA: TGCGCCAGCAGCTTGGCCAGGGGACAGGTCTATGGCTACACCTTC; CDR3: CASSLARGQVYGYTF
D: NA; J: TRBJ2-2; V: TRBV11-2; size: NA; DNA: TGTGCCAGCAGCTTAGTAGGGCGGGGCCGTGAAGTGACCGGGGAGCTGTTTTTT; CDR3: CASSLVGRGREVTGELFF
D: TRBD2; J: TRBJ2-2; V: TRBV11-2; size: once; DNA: TGTGCCAGCAGCCCACACCCCCTGGCGGGGGGAAACACCGGGGAGCTGTTTTTT; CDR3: CASSPHPLAGGNTGELFF
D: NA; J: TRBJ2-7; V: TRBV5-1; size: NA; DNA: TGCGCCAGCAGCTTGGGACAGTCCTACGAGCAGTACTTC; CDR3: CASSLGQSYEQYF
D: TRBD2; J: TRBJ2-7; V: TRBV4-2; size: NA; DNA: TGTGCCAGCAGCCAGTTAGCGGGGGAAAGCTACGAGCAGTACTTC; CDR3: CASSQLAGESYEQYF
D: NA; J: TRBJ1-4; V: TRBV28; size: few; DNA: TGTGCCAGCAGTTTATGGGGCAGTGACGCAAAACTGTTTTTT; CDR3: CASSLWGSDAKLFF
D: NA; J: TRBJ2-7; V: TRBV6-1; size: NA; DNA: TGTGCCAGCAGAAAATGGGACACGCCCGACGAGCAGTACTTC; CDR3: CASRKWDTPDEQYF
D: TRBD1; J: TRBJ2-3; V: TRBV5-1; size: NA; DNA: TGCGCCAGCAGCCCGGGACAGGGACCAGATACGCAGTATTTT; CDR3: CASSPGQGPDTQYF
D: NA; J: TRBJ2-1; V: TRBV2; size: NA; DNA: TGTGCCAGCAGTGGCAGTGGGCACAATGAGCAGTTCTTC; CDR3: CASSGSGHNEQFF
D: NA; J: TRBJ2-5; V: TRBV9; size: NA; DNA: TGTGCCAGCAGCGCCATTGGGACTGGCTTAGAGACCCAGTACTTC; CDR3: CASSAIGTGLETQYF
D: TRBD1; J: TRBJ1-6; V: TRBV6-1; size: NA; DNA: TGTGCCAGCAGTGAGGGACAGGACTTGGGATCCTATAATTCACCCCTCCACTTT; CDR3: CASSEGQDLGSYNSPLHF
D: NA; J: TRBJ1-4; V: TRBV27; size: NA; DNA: TGTGCCAGCAGTTTGGTAGGGGGTAACGAAAAACTGTTTTTT; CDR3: CASSLVGGNEKLFF
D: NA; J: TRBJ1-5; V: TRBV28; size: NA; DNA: TGTGCCAGCAGTGCCTCGGGGGGGATAATTCAGCCCCAGCATTTT; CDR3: CASSASGGIIQPQHF
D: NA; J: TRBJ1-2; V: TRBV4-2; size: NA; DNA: TGTGCCAGCAGCCAAGATCGCGGCGACTATGGCTACACCTTC; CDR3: CASSQDRGDYGYTF
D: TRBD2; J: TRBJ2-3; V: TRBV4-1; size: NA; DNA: TGCGCCAGCAGCCAAGGGGAGGGAGGGGCCAGCACAGATACGCAGTATTTT; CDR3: CASSQGEGGASTDTQYF
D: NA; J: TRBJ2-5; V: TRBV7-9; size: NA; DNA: TGTGCCAGCAGCCCCGACAGTTCCCAAGAGACCCAGTACTTC; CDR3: CASSPDSSQETQYF
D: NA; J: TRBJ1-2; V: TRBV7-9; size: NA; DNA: TGTGCCAGCAGCTTAGTGGGCAGGGAGGAAGGCTACACCTTC; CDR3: CASSLVGREEGYTF
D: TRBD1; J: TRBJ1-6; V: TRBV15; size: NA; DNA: TGTGCCACCAGCAGATGGGGACAGTATAATTCACCCCTCCACTTC; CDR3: CATSRWGQYNSPLHF
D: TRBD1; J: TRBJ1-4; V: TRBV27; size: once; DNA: TGTGCCAGCAGTTTTGGGACAGGGAAAAAACTGTTTTTT; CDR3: CASSFGTGKKLFF
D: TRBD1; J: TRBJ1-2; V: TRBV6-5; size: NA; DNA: TGTGCCAGCAGTACCCGGACAGGGGGCGCCTATGGCTACACCTTC; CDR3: CASSTRTGGAYGYTF
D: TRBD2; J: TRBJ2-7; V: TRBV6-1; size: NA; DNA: TGTGCCAGCAGGGGACTAGCGGGGGCCCACTACGAGCAGTACTTC; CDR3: CASRGLAGAHYEQYF
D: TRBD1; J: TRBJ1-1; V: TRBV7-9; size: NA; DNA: TGTGCCAGCAGCTTAGAGGGGGCTGTCACTGAAGCTTTCTTT; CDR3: CASSLEGAVTEAFF
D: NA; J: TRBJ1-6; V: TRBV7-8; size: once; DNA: TGTGCCAGCAGCTTAGCTAGTTCACCCCTCCACTTT; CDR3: CASSLASSPLHF
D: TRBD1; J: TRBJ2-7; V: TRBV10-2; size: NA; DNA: TGCGCCAGCAGTCGGGACAGGGGGCGTGAGCAGTACTTC; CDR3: CASSRDRGREQYF
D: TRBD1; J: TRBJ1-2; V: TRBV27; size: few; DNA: TGTGCCAGCAGTTTCCAGGGGGGCAGATATGGCTACACCTTC; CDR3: CASSFQGGRYGYTF
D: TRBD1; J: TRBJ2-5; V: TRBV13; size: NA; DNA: TGTGCCAGCAGCTGGGGACAGGGGTTTGGAGAGACCCAGTACTTC; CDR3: CASSWGQGFGETQYF
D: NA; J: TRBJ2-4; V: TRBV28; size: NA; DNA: TGTGCCAGCAGTTTAGCAGGGTCTGGGGACATTCAGTACTTC; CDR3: CASSLAGSGDIQYF
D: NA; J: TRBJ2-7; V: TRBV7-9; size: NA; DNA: TGTTCCAGCAGCTCCCAGGGTATCCCCTACTACGAGCAGTACTTC; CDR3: CSSSSQGIPYYEQYF
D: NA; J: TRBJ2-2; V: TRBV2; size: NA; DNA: TGTGCCACTACCGCTTTACAGGGTTACACCGGGGAGCTGTTTTTT; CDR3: CATTALQGYTGELFF
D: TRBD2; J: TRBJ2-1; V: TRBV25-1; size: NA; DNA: TGTGCCAGCAGTGAAGGACTAGGGGTCCACAATGAGCAGTTCTTC; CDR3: CASSEGLGVHNEQFF
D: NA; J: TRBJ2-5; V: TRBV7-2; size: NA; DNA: TGTGCCAGCAGTCCTGGAACAGTCCAAGAGACCCAGTACTTC; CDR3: CASSPGTVQETQYF
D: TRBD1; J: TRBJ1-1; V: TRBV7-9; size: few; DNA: TGTGCCAGCAGCTCCCTCCGAATGACAGGGGAGACTGAAGCTTTCTTT; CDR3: CASSSLRMTGETEAFF
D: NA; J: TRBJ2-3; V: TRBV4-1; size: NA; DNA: TGCGCCAGCAGCCAAGTGGTAGAATATCCCACAGATACGCAGTATTTT; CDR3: CASSQVVEYPTDTQYF
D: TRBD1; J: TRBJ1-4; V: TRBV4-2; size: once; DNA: TGTGCCAGCAGCCAAGATGGAGACAGGGTGGCGAGACGAGGGGGAGAAAAACTGTTTTTT; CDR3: CASSQDGDRVARRGGEKLFF
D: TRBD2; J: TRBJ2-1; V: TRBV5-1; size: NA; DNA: TGCGCCAGCGGATTACTAGCGGGATACAATGAGCAGTTCTTC; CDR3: CASGLLAGYNEQFF
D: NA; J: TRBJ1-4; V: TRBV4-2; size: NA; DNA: TGTGCCAGCAGCGCGCCGCCATTACAGGTTTCCCGGGAAAAACTGTTTTTT; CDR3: CASSAPPLQVSREKLFF
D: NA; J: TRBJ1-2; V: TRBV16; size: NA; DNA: TGTGCCAGCAGCCCGACTACTCCTAATGGCTACACCTTC; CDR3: CASSPTTPNGYTF
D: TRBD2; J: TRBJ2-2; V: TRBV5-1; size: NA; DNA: TGCGCCAGCAGCTTGTTTAGCGGGGGGGACCGGGAGCTGTTTTTT; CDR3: CASSLFSGGDRELFF
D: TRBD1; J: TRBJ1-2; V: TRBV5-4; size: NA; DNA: TGTGCCAGCAGCTTGGGGACAGGGACTTTCTATGGCTACACCTTC; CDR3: CASSLGTGTFYGYTF
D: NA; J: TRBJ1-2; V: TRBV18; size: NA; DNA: TGTGCCAGCTCAATCGGCCGCGACAGCACTAACTATGGCTACACCTTC; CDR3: CASSIGRDSTNYGYTF
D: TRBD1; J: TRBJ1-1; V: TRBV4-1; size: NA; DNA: TGCGCCAGCAGCTCACAGGGGGAGAACACTGAAGCTTTCTTT; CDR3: CASSSQGENTEAFF